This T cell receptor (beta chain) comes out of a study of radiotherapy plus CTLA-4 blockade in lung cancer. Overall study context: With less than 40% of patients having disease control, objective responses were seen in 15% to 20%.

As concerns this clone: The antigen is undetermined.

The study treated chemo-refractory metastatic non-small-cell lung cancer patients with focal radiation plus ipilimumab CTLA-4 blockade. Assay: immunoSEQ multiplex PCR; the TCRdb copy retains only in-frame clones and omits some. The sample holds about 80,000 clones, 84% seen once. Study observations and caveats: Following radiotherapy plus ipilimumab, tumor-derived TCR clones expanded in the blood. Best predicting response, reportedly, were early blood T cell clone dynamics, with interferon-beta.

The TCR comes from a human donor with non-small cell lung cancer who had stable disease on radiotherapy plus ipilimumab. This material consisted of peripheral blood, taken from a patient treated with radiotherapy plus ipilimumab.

This chain's CDR3 is CASSPPRQNTEAFF. In nucleotides, the CDR3 is TGTGCCAGCTCACCACCCCGGCAGAACACTGAAGCTTTCTTT. V usage is TRBV18 and J usage is TRBJ1-1; no definite D call. The CDR3 has 14 residues. The V end was cut by 0 bases, the J end by 1 base, with 6 bases between. Looked up from germline, CDR1 is KGHSH and CDR2 is LQKENI.